This is a list of T cell receptor beta chains from one sample in a study of T-cell reconstitution after alpha-beta-depleted transplantation in children. TCRdb reprocessed the PCR reads via MiXCR and lists one record per CDR3 protein. The table records about a million distinct CDR3 sequences, 25% to 35% of them present only once. The sequenced sample was PBMCs, mostly from graft donor cells, obtained 360 days after TCRalphabeta/CD19-depleted stem cell transplant. These TCRs come from a boy in the first two years of life who had a stem cell transplant for SCID, so the T cells may come from the graft donor. Each CDR3 is given without its conserved first and last residue. Each record gives: J gene, D gene, V gene, CDR3 protein. The D gene is left open where the match is weak.

J gene: TRBJ2-2; D gene: TRBD1; V gene: TRBV6-1; CDR3 protein: ASRTGTNTGELF
J gene: TRBJ2-5; D gene: TRBD2; V gene: TRBV4-2; CDR3 protein: ASSRTITAGGFGETQY
J gene: TRBJ1-2; D gene: .; V gene: TRBV6-5; CDR3 protein: ASSYDRVSKNGYT
J gene: TRBJ2-5; D gene: .; V gene: TRBV20-1; CDR3 protein: SARVPSVEGQETQY
J gene: TRBJ2-7; D gene: TRBD1; V gene: TRBV6-2/TRBV6-3; CDR3 protein: ASSSLGTYRGTIYEQY
J gene: TRBJ2-7; D gene: .; V gene: TRBV5-4; CDR3 protein: ASSLTLSADEQY
J gene: TRBJ2-1; D gene: TRBD2; V gene: TRBV28; CDR3 protein: ASSFLLAGVNYNEQF
J gene: TRBJ2-2; D gene: .; V gene: TRBV10-3; CDR3 protein: AISATGPRDTGELF
J gene: TRBJ1-1; D gene: .; V gene: TRBV6-1; CDR3 protein: ASSKGLGGSTEAF
J gene: TRBJ1-1; D gene: .; V gene: TRBV20-1; CDR3 protein: SARGWNGRNTEPF
J gene: TRBJ1-3; D gene: TRBD1; V gene: TRBV7-9; CDR3 protein: ASSPGDRSFENTIY
J gene: TRBJ2-1; D gene: TRBD2; V gene: TRBV6-5; CDR3 protein: ASSYSSSAGGPFFDEQF
J gene: TRBJ2-1; D gene: TRBD2; V gene: TRBV2; CDR3 protein: ASSVLAGIYNEQF
J gene: TRBJ2-5; D gene: .; V gene: TRBV7-2; CDR3 protein: ASSFPPTRPKETQY
J gene: TRBJ2-2; D gene: .; V gene: TRBV12-3/TRBV12-4; CDR3 protein: ASSLGFLNTGELF
J gene: TRBJ2-1; D gene: .; V gene: TRBV5-1; CDR3 protein: ASSSDGYDYNEQF
J gene: TRBJ1-4; D gene: .; V gene: TRBV12-3/TRBV12-4; CDR3 protein: ASSFVNNEKLF
J gene: TRBJ1-6; D gene: .; V gene: TRBV20-1; CDR3 protein: SAGRTVNSPLH
J gene: TRBJ2-1; D gene: TRBD1; V gene: TRBV24-1; CDR3 protein: ATSDTGTGIRNEQF
J gene: TRBJ2-3; D gene: .; V gene: TRBV2; CDR3 protein: ASSLRENDTQY
J gene: TRBJ2-2; D gene: .; V gene: TRBV12-3/TRBV12-4; CDR3 protein: ASRFQYRAGELF
J gene: TRBJ2-3; D gene: TRBD2; V gene: TRBV9; CDR3 protein: ASSPAPAGGTDTQY
J gene: TRBJ2-4; D gene: .; V gene: TRBV20-1; CDR3 protein: SARGRVGLRAKNIQY
J gene: TRBJ1-6; D gene: TRBD1; V gene: TRBV5-1; CDR3 protein: ASSFGDRAASPLH
J gene: TRBJ2-3; D gene: TRBD2; V gene: TRBV4-2; CDR3 protein: ASSPGTSGGLTDTQY
J gene: TRBJ1-4; D gene: TRBD1; V gene: TRBV6-1; CDR3 protein: ARRQGLRDEKLF
J gene: TRBJ2-1; D gene: .; V gene: TRBV20-1; CDR3 protein: SARPERGWAYNEQF